This T cell receptor (beta chain) was sequenced during a study of cytomegalovirus exposure and HLA in healthy donors. V lost 10 bases and J 3 bases, leaving 16 bases between the germline ends. The germline gives CDR1 MNHEY, CDR2 SVGAGI. This CDR3 region has 13 residues. 60 Vbeta and 13 Jbeta primers were used in PCR. The table came from immunoSEQ multiplex PCR; TCRdb's copy has only in-frame clones and leaves some out. This sample has about 110,000 clones, with approximately 70% found just once. The sequenced sample consisted of PBMCs. The genes are TRBV6-5 and TRBJ2-7; perhaps TRBD1 as D (6 bases). The source of this sequence is a man aged 25-45 years in good health and CMV-seropositive. Written as DNA, the CDR3 is TGTGCCACCCTGGGAACAGGGATCTACGAGCAGTACGTC. Its translation: CATLGTGIYEQYV.